The rows below give T cell receptor beta chains drawn from one sample of a study of shared clonotypes between healthy human individuals. Repertoires were generated with immunoSEQ multiplex PCR, while TCRdb's copy carries only in-frame clones and drops some. The sample contains 170,000 or so clones, 60% to 75% of which appear only once. Material for sequencing was memory CD4+ T cells sorted from blood. Receptor source: a man aged 25-45 years in good health. Both conserved end residues are part of each CDR3. A D gene is named only where the DNA matches it firmly. Rows may omit the clone size; those that give it use once, few, many or a size class.

j_call: TRBJ1-1; d_call: -; clone_size: -; v_call: TRBV5-5; cdr3_aa: CASSLGGMNTEAFF; cdr3_nt: TGTGCCAGCAGCTTGGGAGGAATGAACACTGAAGCTTTCTTT
j_call: TRBJ2-7; d_call: -; clone_size: -; v_call: TRBV28; cdr3_aa: CASSLYQGSSYEQYF; cdr3_nt: TGTGCCAGCAGTTTATACCAGGGGAGCTCCTACGAGCAGTACTTC
j_call: TRBJ1-2; d_call: -; clone_size: once; v_call: TRBV29-1; cdr3_aa: CSAFGQSNYGYTF; cdr3_nt: TGCAGCGCATTCGGACAGTCCAACTATGGCTACACCTTC
j_call: TRBJ2-3; d_call: TRBD2; clone_size: few; v_call: TRBV19; cdr3_aa: CASSIGEGPTDTQYF; cdr3_nt: TGTGCCAGTAGTATAGGGGAGGGACCCACAGATACGCAGTATTTT
j_call: TRBJ1-5; d_call: TRBD1; clone_size: many; v_call: TRBV2; cdr3_aa: CASSVETGGSGNQPQHF; cdr3_nt: TGTGCCAGCAGTGTTGAGACAGGGGGAAGCGGCAATCAGCCCCAGCATTTT
j_call: TRBJ2-1; d_call: TRBD2; clone_size: -; v_call: TRBV2; cdr3_aa: CASREGLAGGDYNEQFF; cdr3_nt: TGTGCCAGCAGGGAGGGACTAGCGGGAGGAGACTACAATGAGCAGTTCTTC
j_call: TRBJ2-1; d_call: -; clone_size: -; v_call: TRBV6-5; cdr3_aa: CASRRNNEQFF; cdr3_nt: TGTGCCAGCAGGAGAAACAATGAGCAGTTCTTC
j_call: TRBJ1-2; d_call: -; clone_size: -; v_call: TRBV25-1; cdr3_aa: CASSEGGGRYGYTF; cdr3_nt: TGTGCCAGCAGTGAAGGTGGGGGAAGATATGGCTACACCTTC
j_call: TRBJ2-4; d_call: -; clone_size: -; v_call: TRBV5-5; cdr3_aa: CASLGGENIQYF; cdr3_nt: TGTGCCAGCCTAGGAGGGGAAAACATTCAGTACTTC
j_call: TRBJ2-7; d_call: -; clone_size: -; v_call: TRBV6-6; cdr3_aa: CASRLDTGGEQYF; cdr3_nt: TGTGCCAGCCGATTAGACACGGGTGGGGAGCAGTACTTC
j_call: TRBJ2-3; d_call: -; clone_size: -; v_call: TRBV11-2; cdr3_aa: CASSRSGGTDTQYF; cdr3_nt: TGTGCCAGCAGCCGAAGCGGCGGCACAGATACGCAGTATTTT
j_call: TRBJ1-2; d_call: TRBD1; clone_size: -; v_call: TRBV29-1; cdr3_aa: CSLDREFGYTF; cdr3_nt: TGCAGCCTTGACAGGGAGTTTGGCTACACCTTC
j_call: TRBJ2-7; d_call: -; clone_size: -; v_call: TRBV5-1; cdr3_aa: CASSRSGLRDHEQYF; cdr3_nt: TGCGCCAGCAGCAGAAGTGGCCTAAGGGACCACGAGCAGTACTTC
j_call: TRBJ2-7; d_call: -; clone_size: -; v_call: TRBV5-1; cdr3_aa: CASSSKPYEQYF; cdr3_nt: TGCGCCAGCAGCTCTAAGCCCTACGAGCAGTACTTC
j_call: TRBJ1-1; d_call: -; clone_size: few; v_call: TRBV7-3; cdr3_aa: CASSLSGGGGTEAFF; cdr3_nt: TGTGCCAGCAGCTTAAGTGGCGGGGGCGGCACTGAAGCTTTCTTT
j_call: TRBJ1-1; d_call: TRBD1; clone_size: -; v_call: TRBV5-1; cdr3_aa: CASSLSTGGTEAFF; cdr3_nt: TGCGCCAGCAGCTTGTCAACAGGGGGCACTGAAGCTTTCTTT
j_call: TRBJ2-3; d_call: TRBD2; clone_size: -; v_call: TRBV7-2; cdr3_aa: CASSLAAGRGTDTQYF; cdr3_nt: TGTGCCAGCAGCTTAGCAGCAGGGAGGGGCACAGATACGCAGTATTTT
j_call: TRBJ1-2; d_call: TRBD1; clone_size: -; v_call: TRBV5-6; cdr3_aa: CASSLGTGGLSNYGYTF; cdr3_nt: TGTGCCAGCAGCTTGGGGACAGGGGGGTTGTCGAACTATGGCTACACCTTC
j_call: TRBJ1-5; d_call: -; clone_size: -; v_call: TRBV2; cdr3_aa: CTSSEANGGQPQHF; cdr3_nt: TGTACCAGCAGTGAAGCAAATGGGGGTCAGCCCCAGCATTTT
j_call: TRBJ2-1; d_call: -; clone_size: -; v_call: TRBV28; cdr3_aa: CASSDQGEQFF; cdr3_nt: TGTGCCAGCAGTGACCAGGGTGAGCAGTTCTTC
j_call: TRBJ1-4; d_call: TRBD1; clone_size: -; v_call: TRBV5-1; cdr3_aa: CASKIRTGLFSDNEKLFF; cdr3_nt: TGCGCCAGCAAGATAAGGACAGGGTTGTTTTCGGATAATGAAAAACTGTTTTTT
j_call: TRBJ1-5; d_call: TRBD1; clone_size: -; v_call: TRBV9; cdr3_aa: CASSPGTGHSNQPQHF; cdr3_nt: TGTGCCAGCAGCCCCGGGACAGGGCATAGCAATCAGCCCCAGCATTTT
j_call: TRBJ1-1; d_call: -; clone_size: -; v_call: TRBV29-1; cdr3_aa: CSVEEGTPNTEAFF; cdr3_nt: TGCAGCGTTGAAGAGGGGACACCGAACACTGAAGCTTTCTTT
j_call: TRBJ1-2; d_call: -; clone_size: once; v_call: TRBV14; cdr3_aa: CASSPKIGYGYTF; cdr3_nt: TGTGCCAGCAGCCCAAAGATCGGCTATGGCTACACCTTC
j_call: TRBJ2-1; d_call: -; clone_size: many; v_call: TRBV5-4; cdr3_aa: CASSLTGASYNEQFF; cdr3_nt: TGTGCCAGCAGCCTCACAGGAGCCTCCTACAATGAGCAGTTCTTC
j_call: TRBJ2-7; d_call: TRBD1; clone_size: -; v_call: TRBV5-1; cdr3_aa: CASSLNTGVNYEQYF; cdr3_nt: TGCGCCAGCAGCTTGAACACAGGGGTGAATTACGAGCAGTACTTC
j_call: TRBJ1-5; d_call: TRBD1; clone_size: few; v_call: TRBV9; cdr3_aa: CASSAERTGPNQPQHF; cdr3_nt: TGTGCCAGCAGCGCCGAGCGGACAGGCCCCAATCAGCCCCAGCATTTT
j_call: TRBJ2-3; d_call: TRBD2; clone_size: -; v_call: TRBV6-1; cdr3_aa: CASSEMRASGVQYF; cdr3_nt: TGTGCCAGCAGTGAAATGAGGGCTAGCGGCGTGCAGTATTTT